Listed below are T cell receptor beta chains from one sample, sequenced in a study of T cell repertoires in cytomegalovirus infection. One entry per CDR3 protein, called by TCRdb with MiXCR from the reads. The sample lists some 400,000 distinct CDR3 sequences, 25% to 40% occurring once. Source material: PBMCs. The origin of the receptors is a human donor in good health (CMV status not recorded). Some clones in this sample may be carry-over from other donors' samples. Both conserved end residues are part of each CDR3. D genes are given only for firm matches. Not every row has a clone size; where given, it reads once, few, many or a size class.

clone_size	j_call	v_call	d_call	cdr3_nt	cdr3_aa
-	TRBJ1-5	TRBV3-1	-	TGTGCCAGCAGCCAAGAATACAAGATGGGATATCAGCCCCAGCATTTT	CASSQEYKMGYQPQHF
once	TRBJ1-5	TRBV20-1	TRBD1	TGCAGTGCCTCTGGGCAGGGGGTCCAGCCCCAGCATTTT	CSASGQGVQPQHF
-	TRBJ2-1	TRBV6-5	-	TGTGCCAGCAAGATGACTAACAATGAGCAGTTCTTC	CASKMTNNEQFF
many	TRBJ2-3	TRBV7-2	-	TGTGCCAGCAGCCCCTCCTCAGGGAGAACAGATACGCAGTATTTT	CASSPSSGRTDTQYF
once	TRBJ2-2	TRBV11-2	-	TGTGCCAGCAGATTCAAGATCATCACCGGGGAGCTGTTTTTT	CASRFKIITGELFF
few	TRBJ2-3	TRBV2	-	TGTGCCATTCGGCACCCCCTACTCTCAGATACGCAGTATTTT	CAIRHPLLSDTQYF
-	TRBJ1-2	TRBV20-1	-	TGCAGTGCTAGAGTGGCGGGGGGTGAGGGCTACACCTTC	CSARVAGGEGYTF
many	TRBJ1-2	TRBV7-2	TRBD1	TGTGCCAGCAGCTTGGGGACAGGGTATGGCTACACCTTC	CASSLGTGYGYTF
-	TRBJ2-1	TRBV14	-	TGTGCCAGCAGTCTTGACAGTACACGGAATGAGCAGTTCTTC	CASSLDSTRNEQFF
-	TRBJ1-1	TRBV6-8	-	TGTGCCAGCAGTTACTCAGCAGGGCCGGTCACTGAAGCTTTCTTT	CASSYSAGPVTEAFF
-	TRBJ1-5	TRBV6-2/TRBV6-3	TRBD1	TGTGCCAGCAGCGGGACAGGGGGAGTCTTCAGTCAGCCCCAGCATTTT	CASSGTGGVFSQPQHF
many	TRBJ2-2	TRBV7-9	TRBD2	TGTGCCAGCAGCTCTTCCCGACTAGCTGCCGGGGAGCTGTTTTTT	CASSSSRLAAGELFF
-	TRBJ1-5	TRBV15	TRBD1	TGTGCCACCAGCACCTCGGGACAGGGAGGCAATCAGCCCCAGCATTTT	CATSTSGQGGNQPQHF
once	TRBJ1-6	TRBV27	-	TGTGCCAGCAGTTCGAGGCAGGGGAGCTCCTATAATTCACCCCTCCACTTT	CASSSRQGSSYNSPLHF
few	TRBJ2-3	TRBV20-1	TRBD2	TGCAGTGCCAGCCTCGGACTAGTGCCAGATACGCAGTATTTT	CSASLGLVPDTQYF
few	TRBJ2-7	TRBV2	-	TGTGCCAGCGGAAGGGACGAGCAGTACTTC	CASGRDEQYF
few	TRBJ2-7	TRBV12-3/TRBV12-4	-	TGTGCCAGCAGTTTAAGGCGCGGGGGGACAGAGCCCTACGAGCAGTACTTC	CASSLRRGGTEPYEQYF
few	TRBJ2-2	TRBV12-3/TRBV12-4	-	TGTGCCAGCAGCCTTACCGACAGAGGGGAGCTGTTTTTT	CASSLTDRGELFF
-	TRBJ2-1	TRBV4-3	-	TGCGCCAGCAGCCAAGGTTACACCTATGAGCGTGAGCAGTTCTTC	CASSQGYTYEREQFF
few	TRBJ1-3	TRBV2	-	TGTGCCAGCAGTGAAGGAGGGAAAGTAAAGGACACCATATATTTT	CASSEGGKVKDTIYF
many	TRBJ1-2	TRBV19	TRBD1	TGTGCCAGTAGCCGGACGGGACAGGGAGGAGTAGACTATGGCTACACCTTC	CASSRTGQGGVDYGYTF
-	TRBJ2-3	TRBV2	TRBD2	TGTGCCAGCAGTGAAGTAGGGCTAGCGGGTAGCACAGATACGCAGTATTTT	CASSEVGLAGSTDTQYF
-	TRBJ1-5	TRBV27	TRBD1	TGTGCCAGCAACCCGTCGGGGGGACAGGGGGCGATTGTTCCCGTTCAGCCCCAGCATTTT	CASNPSGGQGAIVPVQPQHF
many	TRBJ2-1	TRBV7-8	TRBD2	TGTGCCAGCAGCTTCCACCGACTAGCGGGGGGCCATGAGCAGTTCTTC	CASSFHRLAGGHEQFF
many	TRBJ2-3	TRBV7-2	TRBD2	TGTGCCAGCGGGGCTAGCGGGGGAAGGTCAGATACGCAGTATTTT	CASGASGGRSDTQYF
few	TRBJ1-5	TRBV15	TRBD1	TGTGCCACCAGCAGAGATCCGCTGACAGGGAGAGATCAGCCCCAGCATTTT	CATSRDPLTGRDQPQHF
many	TRBJ2-6	TRBV4-2	TRBD1	TGTGCCAGCAGCCAAGATCAACAGGGGACTGGGGCCAACGTCCTGACTTTC	CASSQDQQGTGANVLTF
many	TRBJ1-5	TRBV7-6	-	TGTGCCAGCAGTTCTACCCCGGATCAGCCCCAGCATTTT	CASSSTPDQPQHF
-	TRBJ2-7	TRBV6-1	TRBD2	TGTGCCAGCAGGGAAGCGGGAGCCCCTCCGAACTACGAGCAGTACTTC	CASREAGAPPNYEQYF
many	TRBJ2-7	TRBV6-5	-	TGTGCCAGCATTCCCTCGACGGCGAGCTCCTACGAGCAGTACTTC	CASIPSTASSYEQYF
-	TRBJ2-7	TRBV7-9	-	TGTGCCAGCAGCCAAGTGCGGCAGGGAAGCTCCTACGAGCAGTACTTC	CASSQVRQGSSYEQYF
-	TRBJ2-3	TRBV28	-	TGTGCCAGCAGTTTAGAGGGACTGCCAAGCACAGATACGCAGTATTTT	CASSLEGLPSTDTQYF
-	TRBJ1-1	TRBV11-2	-	TGTGCCAGCAGGCGAAACATGGTGGGCACTGAAGCTTTCTTT	CASRRNMVGTEAFF
-	TRBJ1-4	TRBV4-2	-	TGTGCCAGCAGCCCCAGGGACCGTACTAATGAAAAACTGTTTTTT	CASSPRDRTNEKLFF
-	TRBJ2-1	TRBV19	-	TGTGCCAGTAGTCCAGCCGGATACTCCTACAATGAGCAGTTCTTC	CASSPAGYSYNEQFF
-	TRBJ2-4	TRBV20-1	TRBD1	TGCAGTGCCCCGGACAGGGGAAAAAACATTCAGTACTTC	CSAPDRGKNIQYF
-	TRBJ1-4	TRBV7-9	-	TGTGCCAGCAGCTTTTCCGAGAATAATGAAAAACTGTTTTTT	CASSFSENNEKLFF
few	TRBJ1-5	TRBV4-3	-	TGCGCCAGCAGCCAAGAATGGGGCAGCTCGCTTAGCAATCAGCCCCAGCATTTT	CASSQEWGSSLSNQPQHF
many	TRBJ1-2	TRBV6-2/TRBV6-3	-	TGTGCCAGCAGTACAGGGCTCGGAATCGGTGGCTACACCTTC	CASSTGLGIGGYTF
-	TRBJ2-7	TRBV5-1	-	TGCGCCAGCAGTAAGGATGGACAGAACTACGAGCAGTACTTC	CASSKDGQNYEQYF
-	TRBJ2-7	TRBV7-4	-	TGTGCCAGCAGAAGACTCCCCTACGAGCAGTACTTC	CASRRLPYEQYF
many	TRBJ1-5	TRBV7-2	-	TGTGCCAGCAGCTTAGTAGGGGGAGAAAGCAATCAGCCCCAGCATTTT	CASSLVGGESNQPQHF
-	TRBJ2-5	TRBV28	TRBD1	TGTGCCGGCAGTGCGCCAGGGGGCCTCCGGGAGACCCAGTACTTC	CAGSAPGGLRETQYF
-	TRBJ2-7	TRBV7-6	-	TGTGCCAGCAGCCCCCCCCGTGGAGAAATCACCAACGAGCAGTACTTC	CASSPPRGEITNEQYF
few	TRBJ2-5	TRBV5-4	TRBD2	TGTGCCAGCAGCGGAAAGAGCGGGGGGGCCCAAGAGACCCAGTACTTC	CASSGKSGGAQETQYF
many	TRBJ1-5	TRBV7-2	-	TGTGCCAGCAGCCGAGGTGGCTCCCAAACGGGTTTGCATTTT	CASSRGGSQTGLHF
-	TRBJ2-3	TRBV4-1	-	TGTGCCAGCAGCCCGGAGGGGCGGCCAGATACGCAGTATTTT	CASSPEGRPDTQYF
-	TRBJ2-7	TRBV20-1	-	TGCAGTGCCCCCAGGCCGGGGAAGAAACACGAGCAGTACTTC	CSAPRPGKKHEQYF
-	TRBJ2-2	TRBV7-3	-	TGTGCCAGCAGCTTAACAGGAGTCGGCGGGGAGCTGTTTTTT	CASSLTGVGGELFF
many	TRBJ2-7	TRBV7-8	-	TGTGCCAGCAGCAATTACAGGAGCGAGCAGTACTTC	CASSNYRSEQYF
-	TRBJ1-5	TRBV2	TRBD1	TGTGCCAGCAGTGTACAGGGGACAGTCCGCAATCAGCCCCAGCATTTT	CASSVQGTVRNQPQHF
-	TRBJ1-4	TRBV28	-	TGTGCCAGCAGTTTTTTGGGTGAGAAACTGTTTTTT	CASSFLGEKLFF
-	TRBJ2-7	TRBV24-1	-	TGTGCCACCAGTGAAACGGGACCTTACTCCTACGAGCAGTACTTC	CATSETGPYSYEQYF
few	TRBJ1-2	TRBV7-2	TRBD1	TGTGCCAGCAGCTCCGGGACAGGGGGTAGAGGTCGTGGCTACACCTTC	CASSSGTGGRGRGYTF
-	TRBJ1-1	TRBV19	-	TGTGCCAGTAGTATTGGAGTGGGAGGAACTGAAGCTTTCTTT	CASSIGVGGTEAFF